This TCR beta chain was profiled in a study of T-cell memory formation after mild COVID-19. Germline V gives CDR1 DFQATT, CDR2 SNEGSKA (reference sequence). The CDR3 contains 14 residues. Trimming removed 6 bases from V and 2 bases from J, with 14 bases in between. Study-level points and caveats: Detection of some responders pre-infection suggested pre-existing cross-reactive memory T cells participated. Clones contracting over day 15 to 85 were CD4/CD8 balanced, with later expanders leaning CD4+.

The TCR alpha and TCR beta cDNA libraries, bearing sample barcodes and UMIs, were generated by 5'RACE using constant-segment primers. TCRdb reanalysed the 5' RACE reads using MiXCR and keeps one entry per CDR3 protein. The table lists 500,000 to 650,000 distinct CDR3 sequences, roughly 22% of them singletons. In the case of this clonotype: No antigen is known for it.

The specimen sequenced was PBMCs or a T cell subset sorted from them (not recorded which). V usage is TRBV20-1 and J usage is TRBJ1-5; perhaps TRBD1 as D (5 bases). The clonotype was recovered from an adult woman who had mild COVID-19 (a few samples of this study predate the infection). Cell type and time point are not known. The CDR3: CSAERLGGNQPQHF. CDR3 bases: TGCAGTGCCGAACGCTTGGGGGGCAATCAGCCCCAGCATTTT.